This T cell receptor beta chain was documented in a study of vaccination effects on CD4 cells after COVID-19. Whole-study context: The median interval between the second dose and post-vaccine sampling was 72 days. General study findings and limits: Marked clonal contraction of both clone types appeared late after vaccination.

About this clone itself: Its antigen is undetermined.

Viral peptide pools were used in the ViraFEST assay to expand antigen-specific CD4+ T cells, and sequencing came afterward. Cells that had been cultured for roughly ten days were the source of isolated CD4+ T cells. Participants received two doses of either the BNT162b2 or mRNA-1273 vaccine. This CDR3 comprises 13 residues. Germline V lookup: CDR1 KGHDR, CDR2 SFDVKD. The ends were cut back, 5 bases at V and 6 bases at J, with 13 bases in the middle. TCRdb keeps only in-frame clones here, not all; method: immunoSEQ multiplex PCR. This table has about 30,000 clones, roughly 80% appearing once. This sequence joins TRBV24-1 and TRBJ2-7, with D maybe TRBD2 (5 bases). The sequence came from a human donor who received a COVID-19 vaccine. Some clones in this sample may be carry-over from other donors' samples. The sequences come from CD4+ T cells from PBMCs cultured with SARS-CoV-2 spike peptides, collected after COVID-19 vaccination. This CDR3 reads CATSAPNGGEQYV. CDR3 bases: TGTGCCACCAGTGCCCCGAACGGAGGCGAGCAGTACGTC.